This T cell receptor (beta chain) was recorded in a study of immune evolution from preneoplasia to lung adenocarcinoma. Libraries were prepared by immunoSEQ multiplex PCR; TCRdb keeps only in-frame clonotypes and omits some of them. Among 27,000 or so clones, approximately 69% were seen once, and the ten largest hold 5.7%. With 3 bases removed from V and 1 base from J, the gap between germline ends came to 10 bases. CDR1 and CDR2 from the germline V gene are SGHRS and YFSETQ. This CDR3 contains 14 residues. The V gene is TRBV5-1, the J gene TRBJ1-1; possibly TRBD1 for D (5 bases). The sequence was obtained from a person aged 55 to 70 with invasive lung adenocarcinoma. Some clones in this sample may be carry-over from other donors' samples. Sequencing was carried out using FFPE invasive lung adenocarcinoma tissue. CDR3 region: CASSYQGQNTEAFF. In DNA, the CDR3 is TGCGCCAGCAGCTACCAAGGACAGAACACTGAAGCTTTCTTT.